These 2 T cell receptor beta chains were all obtained from the same sample, sequenced in a study of beta chain features in type 1 diabetes. Study results and caveats: TCRB CDR3s were moderately but significantly shorter in Type 1 diabetes patients in all four CD4+ subsets.

The study reverse transcribed the entire isolated RNA, so it sequenced expressed TCRB transcripts. Assay: immunoSEQ multiplex PCR; the TCRdb copy retains only in-frame clones and omits some. The sample carries 640,000 or so clones, over 10% recorded once. Their specific antigens are unknown. Material for sequencing was naive CD4+ T cells from blood. These receptors originate from a man aged 18 to 30 with type 1 diabetes.

The gene calls are TRBV5-1 and TRBJ2-3; either TRBD1 or TRBD2 may supply D (5 bases each). Germline-derived CDR1 and CDR2 are SGHRS and YFSETQ. Between the trimmed V and J ends, which lost 0 bases and 5 bases, there was a span of 13 bases. The CDR3 runs to 15 residues. CDR3 nucleotide sequence: TGCGCCAGCAGCTTGGCTCTGGGGGAGAGAGATACGCAGTATTTT. It is translated as CASSLALGERDTQYF.

This clone was found a few times. The rearrangement joins TRBV11-3 to TRBJ1-1, with D unclear. Germline-derived CDR1 and CDR2 are SGHNT and YENEEA. Trimming stripped 3 bases from V and 6 bases from J, with 17 bases between. The CDR3 is 15 residues long. The CDR3 coding sequence is TGTGCCAGCAGCTTTAGTAATCTGCAACAAGCTGAAGCTTTCTTT. It yields the protein CASSFSNLQQAEAFF.